This TCR beta chain was identified during a study of blood T cells in healthy people across ages. General study findings and limits: Changes in expanded clonotypes were possibly confounded, as the CMV status of donors was unknown.

V dropped 2 bases and J dropped 6 bases, with 3 bases sitting between them. CDR1 and CDR2 from the germline V gene are LNHNV and YYDKDF (reference sequence). The CDR3 has 11 amino acids. Next came a second PCR, run for 7 to 11 cycles, which used a sample-barcoded 5' primer along with a J-beta primer mix. TCRdb reanalysed the 5' RACE reads using MiXCR and keeps one entry per CDR3 protein. The table records about 1.1 million distinct CDR3 sequences, roughly two fifths of them present only once. In this sample, this clonotype turned up a few times. Its antigen is not known. Sequencing input: blood. The receptor's source is a man younger than 35 in good health. V gene TRBV15 combines with J gene TRBJ2-3; D is unclear. The CDR3 sequence: CATSRHDTQYF. DNA of the CDR3: TGTGCCACCAGCAGACACGATACGCAGTATTTT.